This TCR beta chain was observed in a study of cytomegalovirus exposure and HLA in healthy donors. Overall study findings and caveats: The dataset shows that most TCR sequences were rare, while some public TCRs occurred in many donors. The authors judged a highly shared variant cluster likely a sequencing artifact.

Germline loops: CDR1 SGHNT, CDR2 YYREEE (reference sequence). Unmatched junction bases numbered 2, after V lost 1 base and J lost 1 base. The CDR3 extends over 15 amino acids. The PCR employed 60 Vbeta primers together with 13 Jbeta primers. Assay used: immunoSEQ multiplex PCR; TCRdb lists only in-frame clones, some missing. The sample includes about 98,000 clones, roughly 70% of them seen just once. Note on this clone: The antigen remains unidentified.

The TCR originated in a man aged 45-60 years in good health and CMV-seronegative. V gene TRBV5-4 combines with J gene TRBJ2-1; TRBD2 aligns across 7 bases. Sequencing input: PBMCs. Written as DNA, the CDR3 is TGTGCCAGCAGCTTGCGTAGCGGGTCCTACAATGAGCAGTTCTTC. This codes for CASSLRSGSYNEQFF. Using reference TRBV5-4 and TRBJ2-1 for the parts outside the CDR3, the full variable domain is ETGVTQSPTHLIKTRGQQVTLRCSSQSGHNTVSWYQQALGQGPQFIFQYYREEENGRGNFPPRFSGLQFPNYSSELNVNALELDDSALYLCASSLRSGSYNEQFFGPGTRLTVL.